The sequence of this T cell receptor (beta chain) was determined in a study of cytomegalovirus exposure and HLA in healthy donors. Study findings and constraints: TRBV6-2, TRBV6-3 and some other V segments were excluded as indistinguishable. Altogether, 160 or so TCR beta chains were recorded as cytomegalovirus-associated.

The donors comprised healthy bone marrow donors. Germline V CDR1 and CDR2: SGHRS, YFSETQ. CDR3 size: 18 residues. The V segment lost 0 bases and the J segment 1 base; nucleotides outside the gene matches: 9. 60 Vbeta and 13 Jbeta primers were used in PCR. The repertoire was sequenced with immunoSEQ multiplex PCR; TCRdb's copy has only in-frame clones and lacks some. The table lists about 140,000 clones, 55% to 80% of them singletons. A note on this clone: Its antigen is not known.

Sequenced sample: PBMCs. The chain combines TRBV5-1 with TRBJ2-2; TRBD2 aligns across 7 bases. The source of this sequence is a middle-aged woman in good health and CMV-seronegative. The CDR3, as DNA: TGCGCCAGCAGCTTGGCCCTAGCGGCATCTGGGAACACCGGGGAGCTGTTTTTT. Amino acid sequence: CASSLALAASGNTGELFF.